The 7 T cell receptor beta chains in this list originate from one sample, sequenced in a study of T cell repertoires in aging, cancer and after chemotherapy. The template was genomic DNA from peripheral blood, not RNA. Multiplex touch-down PCR with TRB-A/B primers amplified rearranged V-D-J TRB sequences. MiXCR was run by TCRdb on the multiplex PCR reads, yielding one entry per CDR3 protein. Of 12,000 or so distinct CDR3 sequences in the sample, approximately 31% were seen once. The sample was blood. These receptors originate from a human donor in good health. The donor label of this sample is uncertain.

This clonotype has a single count. V gene TRBV20-1 combines with J gene TRBJ2-7, with TRBD2 identical over 12 bases. V shed 0 bases and J 7 bases; nucleotides not matched to a gene: 7. Germline V lookup: CDR1 DFQATT, CDR2 SNEGSKA (reference sequence). The CDR3 runs to 15 residues. The CDR3 sequence: CSARDSASGGGEQYF. The CDR3 nucleotides are TGCAGTGCTAGAGATTCCGCTAGCGGGGGGGGGGAGCAGTACTTC.

This clonotype was seen once. The chain carries TRBV7-2 and TRBJ2-1; perhaps D is TRBD1 or TRBD2 (5 bases each). From germline, CDR1 is SGHTA and CDR2 FQGNSA. The CDR3 spans 13 residues. V lost 5 bases to trimming and J lost 10 bases, with 15 bases between them. The CDR3 region is CASSAWDAAEQFF. CDR3 DNA: TGTGCCAGCAGCGCCTGGGACGCCGCAGAGCAGTTCTTC.

The chain has TRBV18 and TRBJ2-2; D not resolved. The germline V gene has CDR1 KGHSH and CDR2 LQKENI. V was trimmed by 3 bases and J by 8 bases, leaving 10 bases between them. This CDR3 comprises 13 residues. CDR3 amino acids: CASSPNPAGELFF. CDR3 DNA sequence: TGTGCCAGCTCACCGAACCCCGCAGGGGAGCTGTTTTTT.

This clonotype was observed a few times. The chain carries TRBV18 and TRBJ2-5; D gene ambiguous. This CDR3 is built from 12 residues. Per the germline V gene, CDR1 is KGHSH and CDR2 is LQKENI. The V and J ends lost 0 bases and 5 bases respectively, with 4 bases between them. CDR3 protein: CASSPPSETQYF. Here the CDR3 DNA reads TGTGCCAGCTCACCACCAAGTGAGACCCAGTACTTC.

This clonotype qualifies as medium-sized. The rearrangement links TRBV29-1 to TRBJ1-2; D remains unclear. The CDR3 totals 9 residues. Deletions cut 4 bases from V and 6 bases from J, with 3 bases between. Looked up from germline, CDR1 is SQVTM and CDR2 is ANQGSEA. The CDR3 bases are TGCAGCGTTGGTAATGGCTACACCTTC. It translates to CSVGNGYTF. The full variable domain, completed using reference TRBV29-1 and TRBJ1-2, is SAVISQKPSRDICQRGTSLTIQCQVDSQVTMMFWYRQQPGQSLTLIATANQGSEATYESGFVIDKFPISRPNLTFSTLTVSNMSPEDSSIYLCSVGNGYTFGSGTRLTVV.

The genes are TRBV19 and TRBJ1-4; D is possibly TRBD1 (6 bases). The CDR3 has 14 residues. Germline values: CDR1 LNHDA, CDR2 SQIVND (reference sequence). Trimming removed 7 bases at V and 7 bases at J, with 16 bases between. The CDR3 DNA is TGTGCCAGTACCAGACGACAGGTTGGTGAAAAACTGTTTTTT. Translation: CASTRRQVGEKLFF.

This clonotype was found a few times. The J gene is TRBJ1-2, the V gene TRBV5-6, with D hard to call. The germline V gene encodes CDR1 SGHDT and CDR2 YYEEEE. The CDR3 spans 11 residues. V was clipped by 4 bases and J by 8 bases, with 9 bases between them. CDR3 sequence reads: CASSPGRGYTF. The CDR3 coding sequence is TGTGCCAGCAGCCCCGGACGGGGCTACACCTTC.